Listed here are 23 T cell receptor beta chains from one sample, sequenced in a study of CXCR3-negative and CXCR3-positive naive CD8 T cells. Study findings and constraints: TRB CDR3 hydrophobicity was greater in CXCR3-positive naive cells than in CXCR3-negative naive cells.

Their antigens remain unidentified. The TRB cDNA libraries were prepared by 5' RACE with UMI labels. TCRdb re-called the 5' RACE reads and catalogs CDR3 proteins one per entry, DNA excluded. The sample data list 90,000 to 150,000 distinct CDR3 sequences. Material for sequencing was naive CXCR3+ CD8+ T cells from blood. Subset specified: CD45RO-CCR7+CD27+CD95- naive CD8+ T cells expressing CXCR3 (TNR3+). The source is a human donor in good health. Some clones in this sample may be carry-over from other donors' samples.

V gene TRBV7-9 combines with J gene TRBJ2-7; the D gene TCRdb calls, TRBD2, cannot be checked with no DNA. Germline values: CDR1 SEHNR, CDR2 FQNEAQ (reference sequence). The CDR3 has 15 amino acids. The CDR3 is CASSPIAGGNSEQYF.

The rearrangement links TRBV11-1 to TRBJ2-2; the TCRdb call, TRBD1, lacks DNA for checking. The V gene's germline CDR1 is SGHAT and CDR2 FQDESV (reference sequence). This CDR3 region has 16 residues. CDR3 amino acids: CASSTDIGVYTGELFF.

This chain joins TRBV5-1 and TRBJ2-7. This CDR3 comprises 15 residues. CDR1 is SGHRS, CDR2 YFSETQ, per germline. The CDR3 spells CASSLGSRRSGEQYF.

The chain joins TRBV7-9 to TRBJ2-2. Looked up from germline, CDR1 is SEHNR and CDR2 is FQNEAQ (reference sequence). This CDR3 has 12 residues. CDR3 loop: CASSPSRGELFF.

The chain has TRBV13 and TRBJ1-1; no DNA is available, so the TRBD1 call from TCRdb remains unchecked. The CDR3 covers 13 residues. Germline V CDR1 and CDR2: PRHDT, FYEKMQ (reference sequence). This chain's CDR3 is CASTDGQVTEAFF.

The rearrangement joins TRBV7-6 to TRBJ2-1; TCRdb's assignment of TRBD1 cannot be checked, as there is no DNA. This CDR3 is 16 amino acids long. Germline CDR1 is SGHVS and CDR2 is FNYEAQ. Here the CDR3 reads CASSLGQGRSYNEQFF.

The chain employs TRBV29-1 and TRBJ1-2; TCRdb returns TRBD1, unconfirmable since there is no DNA. This CDR3 contains 14 residues. Germline V CDR1 and CDR2: SQVTM, ANQGSEA. The CDR3 here is CSVNSGTGVNGYTF.

This rearrangement joins TRBV5-6 to TRBJ2-1; TCRdb's assignment of TRBD1 cannot be checked, as there is no DNA. CDR3 length: 16 amino acids. Germline V lookup: CDR1 SGHDT, CDR2 YYEEEE. CDR3: CASSRLGSSQGSEQFF.

The V call is TRBV15, the J call TRBJ2-3; TCRdb proposes TRBD1, but this gene call is untestable without DNA. Germline lookup yields CDR1 LNHNV and CDR2 YYDKDF (reference sequence). This CDR3 is built from 18 residues. CDR3 sequence reads: CATSIPRDIDLSTDTQYF. Based on the CDR3 plus reference TRBV15 and TRBJ2-3, the full variable domain is DAMVIQNPRYQVTQFGKPVTLSCSQTLNHNVMYWYQQKSSQAPKLLFHYYDKDFNNEADTPDNFQSRRPNTSFCFLDIRSPGLGDTAMYLCATSIPRDIDLSTDTQYFGPGTRLTVL.

This rearrangement joins TRBV3-1 to TRBJ2-2; TCRdb's assignment of TRBD1 cannot be checked, as there is no DNA. Germline loops: CDR1 LGHDT, CDR2 YNNKEL (reference sequence). The CDR3 is 16 amino acids. This CDR3 reads CASSQRTGRATGELFF. The full variable domain, completed using reference TRBV3-1 and TRBJ2-2, is DTAVSQTPKYLVTQMGNDKSIKCEQNLGHDTMYWYKQDSKKFLKIMFSYNNKELIINETVPNRFSPKSPDKAHLNLHINSLELGDSAVYFCASSQRTGRATGELFFGEGSRLTVL.

J is TRBJ1-5 and V is TRBV5-5; the D call of TRBD1 rests on TCRdb alone, since no DNA is present to check it. The CDR3 covers 14 residues. Germline V gene data show CDR1 as SGHKS and CDR2 as YYEKEE (reference sequence). This CDR3 is CASSLEAGVAPQHF. Together with reference TRBV5-5 and TRBJ1-5, the CDR3 gives the full variable domain: DAGVTQSPTHLIKTRGQQVTLRCSPISGHKSVSWYQQVLGQGPQFIFQYYEKEERGRGNFPDRFSARQFPNYSSELNVNALLLGDSALYLCASSLEAGVAPQHFGDGTRLSIL.

The chain employs TRBV28 and TRBJ2-7. This CDR3 is 13 amino acids long. The germline CDR1 and CDR2 sequences are MDHEN and SYDVKM. The CDR3 spells CASSNSDYYEQYF.

This chain uses TRBV12-3 or TRBV12-4 with TRBJ2-7; TCRdb gives TRBD1 as the D gene, but with no DNA this cannot be confirmed. This CDR3 has 13 residues. The CDR3 region is CASAGTGLYEQYF.

The rearrangement joins TRBV7-2 to TRBJ2-1; TCRdb's D call of TRBD1 is untestable without DNA. From germline, CDR1 is SGHTA and CDR2 FQGNSA. The CDR3 totals 15 residues. CDR3 in amino acids: CASSLAGGWNNEQFF.

The rearrangement uses TRBV28 and TRBJ1-1. The CDR3 is made up of 14 amino acids. The germline V gene has CDR1 MDHEN and CDR2 SYDVKM. The CDR3 region is CASGHHPGNTEAFF.

The rearrangement joins TRBV20-1 to TRBJ1-5. Germline V gene sequence: CDR1 DFQATT, CDR2 SNEGSKA (reference sequence). The CDR3 loop spans 12 amino acids. The CDR3 protein is CSARDAESPQHF.

This chain links TRBV29-1 with TRBJ1-2; TCRdb gives TRBD1 as the D gene, but with no DNA this cannot be confirmed. Germline CDR1 reads SQVTM; CDR2 reads ANQGSEA. This CDR3 contains 13 residues. CDR3 region: CSVESGRSYGYTF.

V and J are TRBV28 and TRBJ2-7; the TCRdb call, TRBD2, lacks DNA for checking. Germline V gene lookup returns CDR1 MDHEN and CDR2 SYDVKM. The CDR3 is made up of 14 amino acids. CDR3 loop: CASSFASGAYEQYF.

The chain recombines TRBV13 with TRBJ2-1. The CDR3 length is 16 residues. Germline V CDR1 and CDR2: PRHDT, FYEKMQ (reference sequence). CDR3 loop: CASSPNIMSSYNEQFF.

The rearrangement uses TRBV29-1 and TRBJ1-1; TCRdb lists TRBD1, though no DNA is available to test this call. This CDR3 is 13 amino acids long. Looked up from germline, CDR1 is SQVTM and CDR2 is ANQGSEA. The chain's CDR3 is CSGTAGGNTEAFF.

The chain uses TRBV7-9 and TRBJ2-1. Germline loops: CDR1 SEHNR, CDR2 FQNEAQ (reference sequence). The CDR3 has 16 residues. CDR3 protein: CASNTIEDRIYNEQFF.

The chain combines TRBV28 with TRBJ2-4; as DNA is missing, the TRBD2 call by TCRdb cannot be tested. This CDR3 has 18 residues. CDR1 MDHEN and CDR2 SYDVKM come from the germline V gene. The CDR3 spells CASSYPSGSVLAKNIQYF.

The chain has TRBV7-7 and TRBJ2-5. This CDR3 region has 12 residues. Germline assignment: CDR1 SSHAT and CDR2 FNYEAQ (reference sequence). The CDR3 sequence is CASSSGVETQYF. The whole variable domain, remainder taken from reference TRBV7-7 and TRBJ2-5, is GAGVSQSPRYKVTKRGQDVTLRCDPISSHATLYWYQQALGQGPEFLTYFNYEAQPDKSGLPSDRFSAERPEGSISTLTIQRTEQRDSAMYRCASSSGVETQYFGPGTRLLVL.